This passage covers 9 T cell receptor beta chains from one sample sequenced in a study of blood T cell repertoires in COVID-19. The repertoire was sequenced with immunoSEQ multiplex PCR; TCRdb's copy has only in-frame clones and lacks some. The sample lists more than 110,000 clones, roughly 80% occurring once. The sequencing input was peripheral blood. These receptors originate from a human donor in a cohort sampled during active COVID-19.

This clone appeared a few times. The V call is TRBV2, the J call TRBJ1-6, with 8 bases that match TRBD1. The CDR3 has 13 residues. Germline-derived CDR1 and CDR2 are SNHLY and FYNNEI. After removal of 6 bases from V and 9 bases from J, the junction contained 4 bases not matched to a gene. CDR3 nucleotides: TGTGCCAGCAGGGGACAGGAGGGTTCACCCCTCCACTTT. Amino acids: CASRGQEGSPLHF.

The chain couples TRBV29-1 to TRBJ1-2; perhaps TRBD1 as D (6 bases). The CDR3 loop spans 12 amino acids. V was pared by 4 bases and J by 8 bases, with 14 bases between. Looked up from germline, CDR1 is SQVTM and CDR2 is ANQGSEA. The CDR3 loop is CSVGRGLGGYTF. The CDR3 DNA reads TGCAGCGTTGGGCGGGGGCTCGGGGGCTACACCTTC.

This chain connects TRBV14 to TRBJ2-3, with D possibly TRBD1 on 5 matching bases. The germline V and J ends were trimmed by 0 bases and 6 bases, with 19 bases remaining between them. The CDR3 runs 17 residues. Germline V CDR1 and CDR2: SGHDN, FVKESK. The CDR3 here is CASSQDLAGILTDTQYF. The CDR3 DNA reads as TGTGCCAGCAGCCAAGATCTGGCAGGGATTTTGACTGATACGCAGTATTTT.

CDR3 DNA sequence: TGTGCCAGCTCACCACCGCTAAAGGGAGGTGGCTACACCTTC. This sequence encodes CASSPPLKGGGYTF. The J gene is TRBJ1-2, the V gene TRBV18; no clear D. Per the germline V gene, CDR1 is KGHSH and CDR2 is LQKENI. The CDR3 is made up of 14 amino acids. The V gene lost 0 bases and the J gene lost 7 bases, with 12 bases spanning the gap.

This clone was seen a handful of times. In the same sample, other DNA sequences code for this CDR3. The rearrangement joins TRBV12-3 or TRBV12-4 to TRBJ1-1, with D unclear. The CDR3 spans 12 residues. Deletions cut 3 bases from V and 1 base from J, with 3 bases between. The CDR3 DNA reads TGTGCCAGCAGTTTCTCGAACACTGAAGCTTTCTTT. It is translated as CASSFSNTEAFF.

The J gene is TRBJ2-1, the V gene TRBV19, with TRBD2 matching over 10 bases. In germline, CDR1 is LNHDA, CDR2 SQIVND (reference sequence). This CDR3 is 18 amino acids long. The junction had 8 bases not matched to a gene; V was cut back by 0 bases and J by 3 bases. The CDR3 loop is CASSIDTGSGGIYNEQFF. CDR3 nucleotides: TGTGCCAGTAGTATAGATACGGGTAGCGGGGGGATCTACAATGAGCAGTTCTTC. The full variable domain, its missing parts supplied by reference TRBV19 and TRBJ2-1, is DGGITQSPKYLFRKEGQNVTLSCEQNLNHDAMYWYRQDPGQGLRLIYYSQIVNDFQKGDIAEGYSVSREKKESFPLTVTSAQKNPTAFYLCASSIDTGSGGIYNEQFFGPGTRLTVL.

This clone was seen a handful of times. V gene TRBV19 combines with J gene TRBJ1-5, with D possibly TRBD1 on 6 matching bases. Germline V gene data show CDR1 as LNHDA and CDR2 as SQIVND (reference sequence). V lost 4 bases and J lost 7, with 14 bases in between. This CDR3 comprises 14 residues. The CDR3 sequence is CASSTTGPGQPQHF. The CDR3 coding sequence is TGTGCCAGTAGTACAACAGGGCCGGGGCAGCCCCAGCATTTT.

The V and J genes are TRBV18 and TRBJ1-5; TRBD1 agrees at 10 bases. The CDR3 has 18 residues. The V gene end was trimmed by 2 bases and the J gene end by 2 bases; junction bases not matched to a gene: 9. Germline V gene data show CDR1 as KGHSH and CDR2 as LQKENI. The CDR3 protein is CASSPRAGQGLGNQPQHF. CDR3 DNA: TGTGCCAGCTCACCAAGAGCGGGACAGGGGCTTGGCAATCAGCCCCAGCATTTT.

V is TRBV18 and J is TRBJ2-2; D gene ambiguous. V lost 3 bases, J lost 0 bases, and 11 bases lay in between. The CDR3 is 16 residues long. Germline V gene data show CDR1 as KGHSH and CDR2 as LQKENI. CDR3 DNA: TGTGCCAGCTCACCCGAACTACCAGCGAACACCGGGGAGCTGTTTTTT. This codes for CASSPELPANTGELFF.